One and the same sample provided the 8 T cell receptor beta chains below, sequenced in a study of blood T cells in healthy people across ages. A second PCR of 7 to 11 cycles used a sample-barcoded 5' primer and a J-beta primer mix. TCRdb ran MiXCR on the 5' RACE reads and lists one entry per CDR3 protein. The table lists about 1 million distinct CDR3 sequences, more than 40% of them singletons. The specimen was blood. The origin of the receptors is an older woman in good health.

This clonotype was picked up one time. At one end, the junction sequence differs from germline, possibly due to a read error. The chain links TRBV5-1 to TRBJ2-1, with D maybe TRBD2 (6 bases). CDR1 is SGHRS, CDR2 YFSETQ, per germline. This CDR3 contains 15 residues. DNA of the CDR3: TGCGCCAGCAGCTTATTGGGGGAGGTCTACAATGAGCGGTTCTTC. Amino acid sequence: CASSLLGEVYNERFF.

This rearrangement joins TRBV20-1 to TRBJ2-1, with TRBD2 identical over 7 bases. The germline CDR1 and CDR2 sequences are DFQATT and SNEGSKA (reference sequence). Trimming removed 2 bases from V and 9 bases from J; junction bases left unmatched: 13. The CDR3 has 15 amino acids. CDR3 sequence (DNA): TGCAGTGCTAGACCAGGACTAGGAGATGGCGGTGAGCAGTTCTTC. Protein product: CSARPGLGDGGEQFF.

This clonotype has only a few counts. CDR3 residues: CASQQGLKDEQYF. CDR3 DNA: TGTGCCAGCCAACAGGGGCTGAAGGACGAGCAGTACTTC. The chain is built from TRBV6-5 and TRBJ2-7, with TRBD1 identical over 7 bases. This CDR3 comprises 13 residues. The germline V gene encodes CDR1 MNHEY and CDR2 SVGAGI. Trimming took 8 bases from V and 5 from J; bases not matched to a gene: 9.

This chain uses TRBV7-9 with TRBJ1-1; 10 nucleotides line up with TRBD1. V was pared by 7 bases and J by 3 bases, with 14 bases of the junction left unmatched. CDR1 and CDR2 (germline): SEHNR, FQNEAQ (reference sequence). The length of the CDR3 is 17 residues. The CDR3 nucleotides are TGTGCCAGCAACAGGCTGGACAGGGGGTATGTGGACACTGAAGCTTTCTTT. Its protein product is CASNRLDRGYVDTEAFF.

This clonotype was found once. V gene TRBV7-9 combines with J gene TRBJ1-2, with a tentative D call TRBD1 (6 bases). The V and J ends lost 4 bases and 4 bases respectively, with 22 bases between them. The CDR3 is 17 residues long. Germline assignment: CDR1 SEHNR and CDR2 FQNEAQ (reference sequence). CDR3 sequence reads: CASSSPGQGQDPYGYTF. The CDR3 coding sequence is TGTGCCAGCAGCTCCCCGGGTCAGGGGCAGGACCCCTATGGCTACACCTTC.

This rearrangement joins TRBV28 to TRBJ1-1; 12 bases fit TRBD1. In germline, CDR1 is MDHEN, CDR2 SYDVKM. J was trimmed by 3 bases and V by 4 bases; bases with no gene match: 3. The CDR3 is 15 amino acids. CDR3 amino acids: CASSSGTGGHTEAFF. CDR3 nucleotide sequence: TGTGCCAGCAGTTCCGGGACAGGGGGCCACACTGAAGCTTTCTTT.

The chain carries TRBV3-1 and TRBJ1-4; tentative D call: TRBD1 (5 bases). Germline-derived CDR1 and CDR2 are LGHDT and YNNKEL (reference sequence). There are 15 residues in the CDR3. The V end was cut by 1 base, the J end by 6 bases, with 12 bases between. The CDR3 DNA follows: TGTGCCAGCAGCCAAGTAGGGACCCGCGATGAAAAACTGTTTTTT. Amino acids: CASSQVGTRDEKLFF.

This clonotype was recorded at least ten times. This chain connects TRBV28 to TRBJ2-7, with 7 bases lining up with TRBD2. In germline, CDR1 is MDHEN, CDR2 SYDVKM. The ends lost 3 bases at V and 0 bases at J; junction bases unmatched: 11. The length of the CDR3 is 17 residues. The CDR3 DNA sequence: TGTGCCAGCAGTTTTGGGTGGGGGAGGGCCGACTCCTACGAGCAGTACTTC. Translating it yields CASSFGWGRADSYEQYF.